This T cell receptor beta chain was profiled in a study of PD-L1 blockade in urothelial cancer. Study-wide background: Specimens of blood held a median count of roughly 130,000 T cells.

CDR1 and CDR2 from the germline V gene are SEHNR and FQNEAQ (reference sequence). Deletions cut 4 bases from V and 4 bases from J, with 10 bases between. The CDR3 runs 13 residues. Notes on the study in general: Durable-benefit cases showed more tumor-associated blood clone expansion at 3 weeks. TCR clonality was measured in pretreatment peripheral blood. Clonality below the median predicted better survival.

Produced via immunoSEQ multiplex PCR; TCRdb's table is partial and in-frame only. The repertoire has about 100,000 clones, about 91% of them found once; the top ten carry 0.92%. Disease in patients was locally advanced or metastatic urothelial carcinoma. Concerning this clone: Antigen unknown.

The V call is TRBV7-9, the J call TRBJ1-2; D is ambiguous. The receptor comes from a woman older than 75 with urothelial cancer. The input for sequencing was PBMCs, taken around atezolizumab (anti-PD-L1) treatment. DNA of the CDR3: TGTGCCAGCAGCTACGACGGGTCCTATGGCTACACCTTC. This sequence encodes CASSYDGSYGYTF.